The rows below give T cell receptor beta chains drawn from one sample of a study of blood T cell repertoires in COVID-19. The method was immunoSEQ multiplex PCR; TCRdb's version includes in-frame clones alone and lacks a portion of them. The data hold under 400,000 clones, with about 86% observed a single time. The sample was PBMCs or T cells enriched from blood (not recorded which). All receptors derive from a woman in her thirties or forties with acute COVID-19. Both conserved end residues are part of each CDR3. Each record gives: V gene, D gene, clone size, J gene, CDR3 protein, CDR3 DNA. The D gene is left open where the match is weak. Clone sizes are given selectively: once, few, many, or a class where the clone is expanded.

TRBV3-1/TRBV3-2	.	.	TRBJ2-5	CASSQVAGLQETQYF	TGTGCCAGCAGCCAAGTGGCAGGTCTTCAAGAGACCCAGTACTTC
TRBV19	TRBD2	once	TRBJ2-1	CASDASGGPSSYNEQFF	TGTGCCAGTGATGCTAGCGGGGGGCCGAGCTCCTACAATGAGCAGTTCTTC
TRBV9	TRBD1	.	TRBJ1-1	CASSRGQSLNTEAFF	TGTGCCAGCAGTAGGGGGCAAAGTCTAAACACTGAAGCTTTCTTT
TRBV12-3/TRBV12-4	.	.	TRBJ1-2	CASSLADYGYTF	TGTGCCAGCAGTTTGGCAGACTATGGCTACACCTTC
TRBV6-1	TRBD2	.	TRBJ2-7	CASSEQFGGVEQYF	TGTGCCAGCAGTGAACAGTTTGGGGGGGTCGAGCAGTACTTC
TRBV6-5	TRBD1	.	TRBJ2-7	CASRQTGSAEQYF	TGTGCCAGCAGGCAGACAGGGTCTGCCGAGCAGTACTTC
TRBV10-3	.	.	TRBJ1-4	CAVSTQGEKLFF	TGTGCCGTCTCGACGCAGGGTGAAAAACTGTTTTTT
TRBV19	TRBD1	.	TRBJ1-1	CASRKNPGQGIGEAFF	TGTGCCAGTAGAAAGAATCCTGGACAGGGAATCGGTGAAGCTTTCTTT
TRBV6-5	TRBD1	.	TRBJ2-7	CASSLTGGVYEQYF	TGTGCCAGCAGCCTGACAGGGGGCGTCTACGAGCAGTACTTC
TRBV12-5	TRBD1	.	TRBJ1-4	CASGSPGTGYEKLFF	TGTGCTAGTGGTTCCCCCGGGACAGGGTACGAAAAACTGTTTTTT
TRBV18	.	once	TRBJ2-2	CASSPFEGNTGELFF	TGTGCCAGCTCACCATTTGAGGGGAACACCGGGGAGCTGTTTTTT
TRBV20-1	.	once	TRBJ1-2	CSASVLGHGYTF	TGCAGTGCTAGTGTGCTCGGTCACGGCTACACCTTC
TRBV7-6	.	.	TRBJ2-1	CASSSAAGLGPYNEQFF	TGTGCCAGCAGTTCTGCTGCGGGGCTAGGCCCCTACAATGAGCAGTTCTTC
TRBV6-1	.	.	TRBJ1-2	CASSDLLRGYGYTF	TGTGCCAGCAGTGATCTACTCCGGGGTTATGGCTACACCTTC
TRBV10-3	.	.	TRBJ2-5	CAIRATVKETQYF	TGTGCCATCAGGGCGACAGTCAAAGAGACCCAGTACTTC
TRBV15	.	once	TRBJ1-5	CATRTTGNNQPQHF	TGTGCCACCAGGACTACGGGTAACAATCAGCCCCAGCATTTT
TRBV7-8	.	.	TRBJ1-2	CASSGPLTGLNYGYTF	TGTGCCAGCAGCGGTCCCCTAACAGGGCTAAACTATGGCTACACCTTC
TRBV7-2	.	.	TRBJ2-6	CASRPPGAGANVLTF	TGTGCCAGCAGACCCCCGGGGGCTGGGGCCAACGTCCTGACTTTC
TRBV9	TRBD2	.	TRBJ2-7	CASSPYSSGSFSEQYF	TGTGCCAGCAGCCCATACTCTAGCGGGAGTTTCTCCGAGCAGTACTTC
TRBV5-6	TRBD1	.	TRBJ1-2	CASISLGDRGLYGYTF	TGTGCCAGCATCTCCTTGGGGGACAGGGGGCTCTATGGCTACACCTTC
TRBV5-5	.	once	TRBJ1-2	CASSPQTTSTGYTF	TGTGCCAGCAGCCCACAGACTACCTCAACTGGCTACACCTTC
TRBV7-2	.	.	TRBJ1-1	CASRGRGGTEAFF	TGTGCCAGCAGGGGGCGAGGCGGCACTGAAGCTTTCTTT
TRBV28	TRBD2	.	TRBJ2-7	CASSQLTSAPLYEQYF	TGTGCCAGCAGCCAGCTGACTAGCGCACCCCTTTACGAGCAGTACTTC
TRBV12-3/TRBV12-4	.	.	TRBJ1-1	CASSLQGGTEAFF	TGTGCCAGCAGTTTACAGGGAGGCACTGAAGCTTTCTTT
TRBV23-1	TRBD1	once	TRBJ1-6	CASSRIQGEPLRPPPLHF	TGCGCCAGCAGTCGGATCCAGGGGGAGCCGCTTCGCCCCCCTCCTCTCCACTTT
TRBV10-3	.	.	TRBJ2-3	CAISESYRTDTQYF	TGTGCCATCAGTGAGTCGTACAGAACAGATACGCAGTATTTT
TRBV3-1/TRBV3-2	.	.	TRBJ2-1	CASSPHTRGEQFF	TGTGCCAGCAGCCCCCACACTAGAGGCGAGCAGTTCTTC
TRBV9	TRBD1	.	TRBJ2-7	CASSVDRGEQYF	TGTGCCAGCAGCGTAGACAGGGGCGAGCAGTACTTC
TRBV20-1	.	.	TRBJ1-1	CSVRGTEAFF	TGCAGTGTCAGGGGCACTGAAGCTTTCTTT
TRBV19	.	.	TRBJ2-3	CASRGTRDFTDTQYF	TGTGCCAGTAGAGGGACACGAGACTTCACAGATACGCAGTATTTT
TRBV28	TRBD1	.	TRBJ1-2	CASVTGAAGSNYGYTF	TGTGCCAGCGTCACAGGGGCCGCGGGATCTAACTATGGCTACACCTTC
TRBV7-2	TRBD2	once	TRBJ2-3	CASSLGALAGRKATDTQYF	TGTGCCAGCAGCTTAGGTGCACTAGCGGGCCGGAAGGCGACAGATACGCAGTATTTT
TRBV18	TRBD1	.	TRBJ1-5	CASSPPGQGGISNQPQHF	TGTGCCAGCTCACCACCCGGACAGGGGGGGATCAGCAATCAGCCCCAGCATTTT
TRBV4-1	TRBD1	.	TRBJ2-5	CASSQVQGVLQETQYF	TGCGCCAGCAGCCAGGTACAGGGGGTCCTTCAAGAGACCCAGTACTTC
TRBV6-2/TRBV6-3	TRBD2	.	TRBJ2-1	CASSTRVGLAGHTQFF	TGTGCCAGCAGTACCCGCGTGGGACTAGCGGGTCACACGCAGTTCTTC
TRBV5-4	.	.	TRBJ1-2	CASSSKNPEDGYTF	TGTGCCAGCAGTTCTAAAAACCCGGAGGATGGCTACACCTTC
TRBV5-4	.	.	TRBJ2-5	CASSLARETQYF	TGTGCCAGCAGCTTGGCTCGAGAGACCCAGTACTTC
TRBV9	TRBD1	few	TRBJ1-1	CASSARGQARGEAFF	TGTGCCAGCAGCGCAAGAGGACAGGCTAGGGGTGAAGCTTTCTTT
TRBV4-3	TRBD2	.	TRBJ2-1	CASSQDRSSGIYNEQFF	TGCGCCAGCAGCCAAGATCGATCTAGCGGGATCTACAATGAGCAGTTCTTC